This TCR beta chain was identified in a study of blood T cell repertoires in COVID-19. Across the study: Nucleic acid was either cDNA or gDNA, and it came from T cells, B-cell-depleted T cells, or PBMCs.

Methods used by the authors: For nucleated cells, counts were estimated from reference gene primer amplification. Assay used: immunoSEQ multiplex PCR; TCRdb lists only in-frame clones, some missing. V, J and clone size are taken as reported in that table, and D and trimming were inferred from the DNA itself. The sample records around 250,000 clones, 65% to 85% being singletons. The V gene's germline CDR1 is SEHNR and CDR2 FQNEAQ (reference sequence). The V and J ends lost 5 bases and 0 bases respectively, with 17 bases between them. This CDR3 comprises 17 residues. This clonotype was obtained from a woman between 35 and 50 years old who had recovered from COVID-19. The chain employs TRBV7-9 and TRBJ2-1; tentatively, D is TRBD2 (6 bases). Material for sequencing was peripheral blood. DNA for the CDR3: TGTGCCAGCAGCCCAAAGGGGAGGTTAAGCTCCTACAATGAGCAGTTCTTC. Protein sequence: CASSPKGRLSSYNEQFF.